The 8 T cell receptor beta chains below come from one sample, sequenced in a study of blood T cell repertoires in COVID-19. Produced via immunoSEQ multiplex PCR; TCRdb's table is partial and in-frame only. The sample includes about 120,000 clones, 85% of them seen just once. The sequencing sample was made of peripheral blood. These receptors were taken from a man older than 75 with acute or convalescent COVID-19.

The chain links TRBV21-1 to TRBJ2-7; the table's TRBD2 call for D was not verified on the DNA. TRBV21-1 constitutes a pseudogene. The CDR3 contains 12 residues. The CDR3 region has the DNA TGTGCCAGCAGCAAAAACTACTACGAGCAGTACTTC. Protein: CASSKNYYEQYF.

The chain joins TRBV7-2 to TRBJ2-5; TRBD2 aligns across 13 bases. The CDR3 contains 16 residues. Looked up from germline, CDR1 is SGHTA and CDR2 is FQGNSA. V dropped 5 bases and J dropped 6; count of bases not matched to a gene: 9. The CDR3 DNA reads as TGTGCCAGCAGCCCCCCTACTAGCGGGAGGGCAAAGACCCAGTACTTC. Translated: CASSPPTSGRAKTQYF.

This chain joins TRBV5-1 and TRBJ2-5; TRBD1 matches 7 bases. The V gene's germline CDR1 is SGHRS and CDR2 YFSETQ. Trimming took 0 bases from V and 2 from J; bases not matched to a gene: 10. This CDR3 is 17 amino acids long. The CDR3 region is CASSLGLSQGSQETQYF. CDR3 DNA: TGCGCCAGCAGCTTGGGATTGTCACAGGGGAGTCAAGAGACCCAGTACTTC.

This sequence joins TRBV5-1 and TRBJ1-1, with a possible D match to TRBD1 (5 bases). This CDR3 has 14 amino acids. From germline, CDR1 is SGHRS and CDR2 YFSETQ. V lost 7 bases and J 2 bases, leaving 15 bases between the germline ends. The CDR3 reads CASHQQGTNTEAFF. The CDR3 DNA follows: TGCGCCAGCCATCAGCAGGGAACTAACACTGAAGCTTTCTTT.

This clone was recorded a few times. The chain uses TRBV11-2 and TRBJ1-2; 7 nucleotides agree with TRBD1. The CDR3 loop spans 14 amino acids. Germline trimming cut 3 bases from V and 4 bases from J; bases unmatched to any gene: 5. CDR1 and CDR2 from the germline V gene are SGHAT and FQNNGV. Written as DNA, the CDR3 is TGTGCCAGCAGCTTGGGACAGCCCGTCTATGGCTACACCTTC. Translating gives CASSLGQPVYGYTF. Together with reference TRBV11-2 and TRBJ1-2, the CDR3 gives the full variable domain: EAGVAQSPRYKIIEKRQSVAFWCNPISGHATLYWYQQILGQGPKLLIQFQNNGVVDDSQLPKDRFSAERLKGVDSTLKIQPAKLEDSAVYLCASSLGQPVYGYTFGSGTRLTVV.

The CDR3 DNA follows: TGTGCCAGCAGTGTCCGGGTAGCGGGGGGGAATGAGCAGTTCTTC. This sequence encodes CASSVRVAGGNEQFF. The V and J genes are TRBV6-4 and TRBJ2-1, with 11 bases fitting TRBD2. From germline, CDR1 is MRHNA and CDR2 SNTAGT. CDR3 length: 15 residues. With 4 bases clipped from V and 7 bases from J, the junction kept 6 bases outside the gene matches.

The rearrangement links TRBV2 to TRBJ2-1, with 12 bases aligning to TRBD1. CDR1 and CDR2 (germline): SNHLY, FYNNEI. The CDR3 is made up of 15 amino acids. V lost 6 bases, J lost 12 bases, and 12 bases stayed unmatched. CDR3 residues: CASRPGTGGPVGQFF. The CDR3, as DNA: TGTGCCAGCAGACCCGGGACAGGGGGCCCGGTTGGGCAGTTCTTC.

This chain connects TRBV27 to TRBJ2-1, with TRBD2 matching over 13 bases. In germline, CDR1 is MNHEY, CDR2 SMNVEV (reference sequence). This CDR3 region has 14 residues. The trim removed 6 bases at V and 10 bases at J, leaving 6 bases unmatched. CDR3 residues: CASRGLAGAREQFF. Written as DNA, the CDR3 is TGTGCCAGCAGAGGACTAGCGGGAGCCCGGGAGCAGTTCTTC.